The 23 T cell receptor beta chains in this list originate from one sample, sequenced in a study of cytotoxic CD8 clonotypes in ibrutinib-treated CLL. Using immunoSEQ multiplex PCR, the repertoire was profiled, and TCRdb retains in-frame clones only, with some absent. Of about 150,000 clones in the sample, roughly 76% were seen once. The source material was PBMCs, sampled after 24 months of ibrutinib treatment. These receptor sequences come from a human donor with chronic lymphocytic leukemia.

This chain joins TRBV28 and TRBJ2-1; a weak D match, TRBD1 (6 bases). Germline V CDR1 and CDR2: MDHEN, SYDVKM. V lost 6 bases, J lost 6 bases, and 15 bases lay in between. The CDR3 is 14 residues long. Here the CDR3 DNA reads TGTGCCAGCAGCCCCGTGTGGGGGCGCAATGAGCAGTTCTTC. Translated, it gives CASSPVWGRNEQFF.

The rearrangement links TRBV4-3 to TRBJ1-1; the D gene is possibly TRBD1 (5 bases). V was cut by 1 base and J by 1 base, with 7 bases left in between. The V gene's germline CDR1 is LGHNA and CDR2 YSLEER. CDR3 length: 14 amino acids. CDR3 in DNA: TGCGCCAGCAGCCAAGGACAGCCGAACACTGAAGCTTTCTTT. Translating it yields CASSQGQPNTEAFF.

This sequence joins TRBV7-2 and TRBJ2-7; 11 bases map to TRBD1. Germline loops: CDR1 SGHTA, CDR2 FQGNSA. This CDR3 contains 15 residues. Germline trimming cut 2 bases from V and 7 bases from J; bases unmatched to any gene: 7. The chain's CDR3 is CASSLLGQGAGEQYF. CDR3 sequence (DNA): TGTGCCAGCAGCTTATTAGGACAGGGGGCTGGGGAGCAGTACTTC.

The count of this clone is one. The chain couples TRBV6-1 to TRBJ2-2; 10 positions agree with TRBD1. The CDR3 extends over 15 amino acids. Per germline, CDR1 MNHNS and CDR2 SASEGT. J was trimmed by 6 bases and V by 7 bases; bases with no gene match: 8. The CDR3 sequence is CASISGQGGSGELFF. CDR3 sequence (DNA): TGTGCCAGCATCTCAGGACAGGGGGGTTCCGGGGAGCTGTTTTTT.

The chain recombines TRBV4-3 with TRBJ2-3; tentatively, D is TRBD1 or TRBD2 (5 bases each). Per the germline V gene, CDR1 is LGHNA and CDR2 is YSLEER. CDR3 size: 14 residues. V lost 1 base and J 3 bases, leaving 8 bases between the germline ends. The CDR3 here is CASSQGGRTDTQYF. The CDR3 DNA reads TGCGCCAGCAGCCAAGGGGGGAGAACAGATACGCAGTATTTT.

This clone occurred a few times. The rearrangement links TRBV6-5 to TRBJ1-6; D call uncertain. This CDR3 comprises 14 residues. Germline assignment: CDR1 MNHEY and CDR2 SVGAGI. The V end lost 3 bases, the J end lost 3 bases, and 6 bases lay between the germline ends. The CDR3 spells CASSYGRYNSPLHF. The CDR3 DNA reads TGTGCCAGCAGTTATGGCCGCTATAATTCACCCCTCCACTTT.

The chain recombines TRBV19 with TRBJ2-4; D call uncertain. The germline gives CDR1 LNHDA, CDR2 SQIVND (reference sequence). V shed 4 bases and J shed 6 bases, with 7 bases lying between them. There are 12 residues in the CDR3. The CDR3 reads CASSSPGNIQYF. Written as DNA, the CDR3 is TGTGCCAGTAGTAGCCCCGGAAACATTCAGTACTTC. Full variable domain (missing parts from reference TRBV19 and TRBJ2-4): DGGITQSPKYLFRKEGQNVTLSCEQNLNHDAMYWYRQDPGQGLRLIYYSQIVNDFQKGDIAEGYSVSREKKESFPLTVTSAQKNPTAFYLCASSSPGNIQYFGAGTRLSVL.

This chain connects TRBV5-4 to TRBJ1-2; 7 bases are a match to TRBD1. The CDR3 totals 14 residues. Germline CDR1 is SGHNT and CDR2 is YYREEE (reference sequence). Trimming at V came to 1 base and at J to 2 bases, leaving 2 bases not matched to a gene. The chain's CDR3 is CASSLPDRNYGYTF. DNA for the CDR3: TGTGCCAGCAGCTTGCCGGACAGGAACTATGGCTACACCTTC.

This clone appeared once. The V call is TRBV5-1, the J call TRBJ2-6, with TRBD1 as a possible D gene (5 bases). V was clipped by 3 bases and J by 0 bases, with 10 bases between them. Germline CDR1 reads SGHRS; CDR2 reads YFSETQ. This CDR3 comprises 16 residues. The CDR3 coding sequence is TGCGCCAGCAGCTCGGCAGGGCACTCTGGGGCCAACGTCCTGACTTTC. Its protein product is CASSSAGHSGANVLTF.

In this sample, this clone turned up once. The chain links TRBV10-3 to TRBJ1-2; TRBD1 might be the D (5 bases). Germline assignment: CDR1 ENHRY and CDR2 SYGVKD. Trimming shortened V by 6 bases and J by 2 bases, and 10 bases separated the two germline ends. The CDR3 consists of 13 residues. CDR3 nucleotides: TGTGCCATCAGCGGCCCAGGGAACTATGGCTACACCTTC. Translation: CAISGPGNYGYTF.

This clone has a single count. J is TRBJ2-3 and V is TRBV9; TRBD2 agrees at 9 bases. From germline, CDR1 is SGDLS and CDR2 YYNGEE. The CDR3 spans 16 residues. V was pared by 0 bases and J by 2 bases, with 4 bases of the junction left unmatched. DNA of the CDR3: TGTGCCAGCAGCGTAGTCGGCGGGGGGGCCACAGATACGCAGTATTTT. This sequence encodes CASSVVGGGATDTQYF. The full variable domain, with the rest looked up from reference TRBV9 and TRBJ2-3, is DSGVTQTPKHLITATGQRVTLRCSPRSGDLSVYWYQQSLDQGLQFLIQYYNGEERAKGNILERFSAQQFPDLHSELNLSSLELGDSALYFCASSVVGGGATDTQYFGPGTRLTVL.

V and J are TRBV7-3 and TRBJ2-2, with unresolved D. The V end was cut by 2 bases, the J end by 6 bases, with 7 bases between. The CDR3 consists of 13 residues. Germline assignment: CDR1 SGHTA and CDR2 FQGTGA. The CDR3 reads CASSLGKPGELFF. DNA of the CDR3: TGTGCCAGCAGCTTAGGAAAGCCCGGGGAGCTGTTTTTT. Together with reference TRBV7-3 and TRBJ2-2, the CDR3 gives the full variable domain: GAGVSQTPSNKVTEKGKYVELRCDPISGHTALYWYRQSLGQGPEFLIYFQGTGAADDSGLPNDRFFAVRPEGSVSTLKIQRTERGDSAVYLCASSLGKPGELFFGEGSRLTVL.

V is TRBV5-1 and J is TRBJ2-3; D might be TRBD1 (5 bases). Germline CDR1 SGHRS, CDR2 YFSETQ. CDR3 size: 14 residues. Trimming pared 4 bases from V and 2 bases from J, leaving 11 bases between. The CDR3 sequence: CASSPGQVTDTQYF. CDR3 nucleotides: TGCGCCAGCAGCCCCGGACAAGTCACAGATACGCAGTATTTT.

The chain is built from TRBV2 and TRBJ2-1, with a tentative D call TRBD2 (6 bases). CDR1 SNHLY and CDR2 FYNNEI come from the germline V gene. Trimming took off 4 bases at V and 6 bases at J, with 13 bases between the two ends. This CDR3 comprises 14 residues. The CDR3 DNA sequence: TGTGCCAGCAGTGGGGGCCCACTAGCCAATGAGCAGTTCTTC. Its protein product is CASSGGPLANEQFF.

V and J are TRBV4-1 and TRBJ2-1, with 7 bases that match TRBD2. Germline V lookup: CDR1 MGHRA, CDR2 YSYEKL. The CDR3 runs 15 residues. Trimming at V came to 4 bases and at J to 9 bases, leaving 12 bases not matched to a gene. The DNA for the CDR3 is TGCGCCAGCAGCCCCCCGTGGGAGGGGCTAGGTGAGCAGTTCTTC. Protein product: CASSPPWEGLGEQFF.

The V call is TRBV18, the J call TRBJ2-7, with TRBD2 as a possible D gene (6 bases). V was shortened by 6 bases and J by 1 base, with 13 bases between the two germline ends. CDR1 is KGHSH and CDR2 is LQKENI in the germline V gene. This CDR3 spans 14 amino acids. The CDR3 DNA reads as TGTGCCAGCTCGCGGGACGCTGCGTCCTACGAGCAGTACTTC. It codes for CASSRDAASYEQYF.

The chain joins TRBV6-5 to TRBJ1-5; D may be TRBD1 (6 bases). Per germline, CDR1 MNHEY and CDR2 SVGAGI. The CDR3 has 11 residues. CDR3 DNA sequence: TGTGCAACAGGGCGGGATCAGCCCCAGCATTTT. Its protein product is CATGRDQPQHF.

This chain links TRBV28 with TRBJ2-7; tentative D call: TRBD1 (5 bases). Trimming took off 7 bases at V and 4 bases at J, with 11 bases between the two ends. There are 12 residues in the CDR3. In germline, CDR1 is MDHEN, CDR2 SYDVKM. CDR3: CASTAAGYEQYF. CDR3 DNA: TGTGCCAGCACCGCGGCAGGGTACGAGCAGTACTTC.

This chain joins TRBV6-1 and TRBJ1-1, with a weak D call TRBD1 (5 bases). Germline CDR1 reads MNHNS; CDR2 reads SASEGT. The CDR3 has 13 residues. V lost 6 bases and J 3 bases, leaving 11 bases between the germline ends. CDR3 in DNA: TGTGCCAGCAGACAGATAGGGGACACTGAAGCTTTCTTT. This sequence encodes CASRQIGDTEAFF.

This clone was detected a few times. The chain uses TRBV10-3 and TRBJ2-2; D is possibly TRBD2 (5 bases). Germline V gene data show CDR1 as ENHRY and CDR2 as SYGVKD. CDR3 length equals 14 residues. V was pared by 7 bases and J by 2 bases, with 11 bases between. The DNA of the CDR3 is TGTGCCATCAAGAGCGGAGGAAACACCGGGGAGCTGTTTTTT. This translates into CAIKSGGNTGELFF.

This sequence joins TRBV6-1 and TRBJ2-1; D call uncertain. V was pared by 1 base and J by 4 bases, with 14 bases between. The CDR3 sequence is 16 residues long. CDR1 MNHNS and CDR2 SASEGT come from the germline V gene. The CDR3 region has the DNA TGTGCCAGCAGTGAAGGGAGCCCAGTTTGGTACAATGAGCAGTTCTTC. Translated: CASSEGSPVWYNEQFF.

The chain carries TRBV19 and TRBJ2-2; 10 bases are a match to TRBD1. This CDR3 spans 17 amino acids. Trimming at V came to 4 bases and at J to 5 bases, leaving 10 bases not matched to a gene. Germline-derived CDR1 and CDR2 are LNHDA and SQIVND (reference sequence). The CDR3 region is CASSRPRGQGGTGELFF. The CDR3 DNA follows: TGTGCCAGTAGTAGGCCCCGAGGACAGGGGGGAACCGGGGAGCTGTTTTTT.

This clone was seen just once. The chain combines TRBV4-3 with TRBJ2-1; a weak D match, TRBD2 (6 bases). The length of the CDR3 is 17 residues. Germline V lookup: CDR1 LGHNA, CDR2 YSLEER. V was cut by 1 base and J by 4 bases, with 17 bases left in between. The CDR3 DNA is TGCGCCAGCAGCCAAGGGGTGGCTAGCGAGGTATACAATGAGCAGTTCTTC. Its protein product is CASSQGVASEVYNEQFF.